The 30 T cell receptor beta chains in this list originate from one sample, sequenced in a study of Graves' ophthalmopathy and Graves' hyperthyroidism. TCR beta CDR3 regions were amplified from RNA transcripts. Second-round multiplex PCR came after a first-round RT-PCR that employed HTBI primers. MiXCR, applied by TCRdb to the multiplex PCR reads, yields one record per CDR3 protein. The sample consists of 450,000 to 600,000 distinct CDR3 sequences, about two fifths of them appearing once. Sequencing was performed on peripheral blood or thyroid tissue (not recorded which). The receptors were sampled from an adult man with Graves' hyperthyroidism.

The chain is built from TRBV12-3 or TRBV12-4 and TRBJ2-2; the D gene could be TRBD1 or TRBD2 (5 bases each). The CDR3 is made up of 16 amino acids. Trimming left V 6 bases short and J 5 bases short, with 19 bases between. As DNA, the CDR3 is TGTGCCAGCAGCCCCTTTGGGGGAGATGGGACCGGGGAGCTGTTTTTT. This gives the protein CASSPFGGDGTGELFF.

This clonotype was found many times. This chain links TRBV19 with TRBJ1-6; no definite D call. V dropped 8 bases and J dropped 8 bases, with 19 bases sitting between them. This CDR3 spans 15 amino acids. Germline V lookup: CDR1 LNHDA, CDR2 SQIVND (reference sequence). The CDR3 DNA reads TGTGCCAGTGCGACAAGATCTGAATTAGATTCACCCCTCCACTTT. Protein sequence: CASATRSELDSPLHF.

At least ten counts were recorded for this clonotype. This chain uses TRBV6-5 with TRBJ1-1; no firm D call. This CDR3 comprises 12 residues. Trimming left V 0 bases short and J 1 base short, with 0 bases between. The V gene's germline CDR1 is MNHEY and CDR2 SVGAGI. In nucleotides, the CDR3 is TGTGCCAGCAGTTACTCGAACACTGAAGCTTTCTTT. It encodes CASSYSNTEAFF.

This rearrangement joins TRBV27 to TRBJ2-3; possibly TRBD2 for D (5 bases). Germline V CDR1 and CDR2: MNHEY, SMNVEV (reference sequence). V was trimmed by 11 bases and J by 5 bases, leaving 11 bases between them. The CDR3 loop spans 11 amino acids. DNA for the CDR3: TGTGCCGCCTCACGGGGAGATACGCAGTATTTT. Encoded protein: CAASRGDTQYF.

The chain combines TRBV5-1 with TRBJ1-5; perhaps TRBD1 as D (5 bases). This CDR3 is built from 14 residues. Germline V gives CDR1 SGHRS, CDR2 YFSETQ. Deletions cut 0 bases from V and 9 bases from J, with 13 bases between. CDR3: CASSLEWGEGPQHF. The DNA of the CDR3 is TGCGCCAGCAGCTTGGAGTGGGGGGAAGGGCCCCAGCATTTT.

This clonotype occurred a few times. The chain has TRBV7-9 and TRBJ2-5, with 8 bases lining up with TRBD2. Germline V gene data show CDR1 as SEHNR and CDR2 as FQNEAQ (reference sequence). The CDR3 is made up of 18 amino acids. The junction had 17 bases not matched to a gene; V was cut back by 3 bases and J by 5 bases. CDR3 DNA sequence: TGTGCCAGCAGCTTGGATTCCGCCAGCGGGGGCTTCGGGGAGACCCAGTACTTC. This translates into CASSLDSASGGFGETQYF. Using reference TRBV7-9 and TRBJ2-5 for the parts outside the CDR3, the full variable domain is DTGVSQNPRHKITKRGQNVTFRCDPISEHNRLYWYRQTLGQGPEFLTYFQNEAQLEKSRLLSDRFSAERPKGSFSTLEIQRTEQGDSAMYLCASSLDSASGGFGETQYFGPGTRLLVL.

This clonotype was recorded at least ten times. V usage is TRBV7-2 and J usage is TRBJ2-5; the match to TRBD2 covers 10 bases. Looked up from germline, CDR1 is SGHTA and CDR2 is FQGNSA. V lost 3 bases and J lost 2; bases outside the gene matches: 12. The CDR3 is made up of 18 amino acids. The chain's CDR3 is CASSFIASGGAEQETQYF. For the CDR3, the DNA is TGTGCCAGCAGCTTTATCGCGAGCGGGGGGGCAGAACAAGAGACCCAGTACTTC.

This chain uses TRBV10-3 with TRBJ2-7, with TRBD1 identical over 11 bases. The J call may be incorrect, as the DNA end agrees better with TRBJ2-1. The CDR3 runs to 14 residues. Germline V CDR1 and CDR2: ENHRY, SYGVKD. The CDR3 coding sequence is TGTGCCATCTCCCCGGACAGGGGGCCGAATGAGCAGTTCTTC. Its protein product is CAISPDRGPNEQFF.

Ten or more counts support this clonotype. The CDR3: CASSLVPDRGYEQYF. The CDR3 coding sequence is TGCGCCAGCAGCTTGGTCCCGGACAGGGGCTACGAGCAGTACTTC. This sequence joins TRBV5-1 and TRBJ2-7, with 9 nucleotides matching TRBD1. CDR1 is SGHRS, CDR2 YFSETQ, per germline. This CDR3 has 15 amino acids. After removal of 0 bases from V and 3 bases from J, the junction contained 4 bases not matched to a gene.

The chain is built from TRBV20-1 and TRBJ1-2, with 7 bases matching TRBD1. Per germline, CDR1 DFQATT and CDR2 SNEGSKA (reference sequence). The CDR3 extends over 16 amino acids. The J segment lost 3 bases and the V segment lost 0 bases, leaving 10 bases of the junction unmatched. The CDR3 here is CSARDARDSLHYGYTF. CDR3 coding DNA: TGCAGTGCTAGAGATGCCCGGGACAGTTTACACTATGGCTACACCTTC.

The chain links TRBV10-3 to TRBJ2-7, with TRBD1 identical over 12 bases. The V and J ends lost 4 bases and 7 bases, in that order; junction bases with no gene match: 20. The CDR3 extends over 19 amino acids. Germline V gene sequence: CDR1 ENHRY, CDR2 SYGVKD. The DNA of the CDR3 is TGTGCCATCAGTGGTCGGGACAGGGGGCAAAGAGGCTCCTACAATGAGCAGTACTTC. Translated, it gives CAISGRDRGQRGSYNEQYF.

This clonotype was counted many times. J is TRBJ1-2 and V is TRBV6-5, with 7 bases matching TRBD1. The CDR3 loop spans 12 amino acids. Germline V CDR1 and CDR2: MNHEY, SVGAGI. Trimming at V came to 5 bases and at J to 4 bases, leaving 1 base not matched to a gene. The chain's CDR3 is CASSNRGYGYTF. The CDR3 bases are TGTGCCAGCAGTAACAGGGGCTATGGCTACACCTTC.

This CDR3 is CASSGSEYEQFF. CDR3 in DNA: TGTGCCAGCAGCGGCTCGGAGTATGAGCAGTTCTTC. V and J are TRBV6-6 and TRBJ2-5; D is ambiguous. The DNA end is a closer match to TRBJ2-1, so the J assignment may be wrong. Per germline, CDR1 MNHNY and CDR2 SVGAGI (reference sequence). The CDR3 is made up of 12 amino acids.

This clonotype has just a few counts. A much larger clone lies one base from this, so it may be a read error. This chain joins TRBV7-2 and TRBJ2-5; D ambiguous. There are 14 residues in the CDR3. Germline V gives CDR1 SGHTA, CDR2 FQGNSA. CDR3 coding DNA: TGTGCCAGCAGCTTGCTGGGCTATCAAGAGACCCGGTACTTC. Translated, it gives CASSLLGYQETRYF.

This chain uses TRBV19 with TRBJ1-5, with D possibly being TRBD1 (6 bases). Per germline, CDR1 LNHDA and CDR2 SQIVND (reference sequence). There are 15 residues in the CDR3. V was pared by 3 bases and J by 1 base, with 10 bases between. In DNA form, the CDR3 reads TGTGCCAGTAGTATGGGGGGCCGGAGCAATCAGCCCCAGCATTTT. Amino acids: CASSMGGRSNQPQHF.

This sequence joins TRBV7-9 and TRBJ2-1; TRBD2 matches 9 bases. J lost 2 bases, V lost 3 bases, and 5 bases had no gene match. Germline V gene data show CDR1 as SEHNR and CDR2 as FQNEAQ (reference sequence). The CDR3 extends over 16 amino acids. The CDR3 reads CASSLVAGGPYNEQFF. CDR3 DNA: TGTGCCAGCAGCTTGGTGGCGGGAGGGCCCTACAATGAGCAGTTCTTC.

This clonotype has ten or more counts. The chain uses TRBV20-1 and TRBJ1-5; the D is unclear. Germline V lookup: CDR1 DFQATT, CDR2 SNEGSKA (reference sequence). The germline V and J ends were trimmed by 2 bases and 6 bases, with 14 bases remaining between them. CDR3 length equals 14 residues. This CDR3 is CSARKAGPAQPQHF. The CDR3 DNA reads TGCAGTGCTAGAAAGGCAGGACCGGCTCAGCCCCAGCATTTT.

About this clonotype itself: A much larger clonotype is one base distant, so this may be a read error. The chain recombines TRBV14 with TRBJ2-2; D is possibly TRBD2 (5 bases). Germline V gene data show CDR1 as SGHDN and CDR2 as FVKESK. The CDR3 runs 16 residues. CDR3 bases: TGTGCCAGCAGCCTATGGACTCGCGGCCCCACCGGGGAGCTGGTTTTT. Protein: CASSLWTRGPTGELVF.

This clonotype was observed many times. This sequence joins TRBV29-1 and TRBJ2-7, with 7 bases fitting TRBD2. Germline-derived CDR1 and CDR2 are SQVTM and ANQGSEA. The CDR3 runs 12 residues. V lost 7 bases, J lost 4 bases, and 7 bases stayed unmatched. CDR3 nucleotides: TGCAGCGCTGGGGAGGGGCCATACGAGCAGTACTTC. It codes for CSAGEGPYEQYF.

This clonotype was counted ten times or more. The gene calls are TRBV12-3 or TRBV12-4 and TRBJ2-2; the D is unclear. Deletions cut 6 bases from V and 9 bases from J, with 8 bases between. This CDR3 has 11 amino acids. The chain's CDR3 is CASSPYRELFF. The CDR3 bases are TGTGCCAGCAGCCCTTACCGGGAGCTGTTTTTT.

This clonotype was seen at least ten times. The V and J genes are TRBV11-2 and TRBJ2-7; 9 nucleotides match TRBD2. CDR1 and CDR2 from the germline V gene are SGHAT and FQNNGV. The CDR3 is made up of 16 amino acids. The V and J ends lost 5 bases and 3 bases, in that order; junction bases with no gene match: 11. The DNA of the CDR3 is TGTGCCAGCAGCACCTCGACTAGCGGTGTGGGCTACGAGCAGTACTTC. Translated, it gives CASSTSTSGVGYEQYF.

The gene calls are TRBV20-1 and TRBJ1-2, with 7 bases lining up with TRBD1. With 7 bases clipped from V and 4 bases from J, the junction kept 6 bases outside the gene matches. The CDR3 has 12 amino acids. Germline loops: CDR1 DFQATT, CDR2 SNEGSKA (reference sequence). DNA of the CDR3: TGCAGTGTAAAGGGGGCGAGCTATGGCTACACCTTC. Translating gives CSVKGASYGYTF.

The chain combines TRBV20-1 with TRBJ2-3; no reliable D call. Germline V lookup: CDR1 DFQATT, CDR2 SNEGSKA (reference sequence). The CDR3 runs to 16 residues. V was trimmed by 4 bases and J by 0 bases, leaving 17 bases between them. The CDR3 sequence: CSAIFRAAASTDTQYF. CDR3 nucleotides: TGCAGTGCTATTTTCCGCGCGGCAGCCAGCACAGATACGCAGTATTTT.

This clonotype occurred many times. The genes are TRBV12-3 or TRBV12-4 and TRBJ1-5, with TRBD1 matching over 8 bases. The CDR3 covers 17 residues. The V gene end was trimmed by 5 bases and the J gene end by 1 base; junction bases not matched to a gene: 10. The CDR3 loop reads CASSTGQGFGSNQPQHF. CDR3 bases: TGTGCCAGCAGTACTGGACAGGGATTTGGGAGCAATCAGCCCCAGCATTTT.

This clonotype has ten or more counts. The chain uses TRBV13 and TRBJ2-7; 9 bases are shared with TRBD1. After removal of 4 bases from V and 2 bases from J, the junction contained 6 bases not matched to a gene. The length of the CDR3 is 15 residues. CDR1 is PRHDT, CDR2 FYEKMQ, per germline (reference sequence). CDR3 sequence (DNA): TGTGCCAGCAGCTCGACGGGACAGGGTACCTACGAGCAGTACTTC. Residues: CASSSTGQGTYEQYF.

This clonotype has at least ten counts. The DNA of the CDR3 is TGCGCCAGCAGCTCGACAGGTTCGATGAACACTGAAGCTTTCTTT. Translating gives CASSSTGSMNTEAFF. The chain carries TRBV5-1 and TRBJ1-1; maybe TRBD1 (6 bases). Between the trimmed V and J ends, which lost 3 bases and 0 bases, there was a span of 12 bases. Germline V gene lookup returns CDR1 SGHRS and CDR2 YFSETQ. The CDR3 is 15 residues long.

This clonotype was counted once. The chain uses TRBV5-1 and TRBJ2-3; 7 bases agree with TRBD2. CDR1 is SGHRS and CDR2 is YFSETQ in the germline V gene. This CDR3 contains 17 residues. V was clipped by 0 bases and J by 0 bases; unmatched bases: 7. The CDR3 sequence: CASSLDGSGYSTDTQYF. Written as DNA, the CDR3 is TGCGCCAGCAGCTTGGACGGTAGCGGGTATAGCACAGATACGCAGTATTTT.

J is TRBJ2-2 and V is TRBV19, with 9 bases that match TRBD1. The CDR3 consists of 15 residues. Germline V gene data show CDR1 as LNHDA and CDR2 as SQIVND (reference sequence). Trimming at V came to 6 bases and at J to 6 bases, leaving 8 bases not matched to a gene. The CDR3 DNA sequence: TGTGCCAGTAGCCTCGGACAGGGGTTTTCCGGGGAGCTGTTTTTT. Protein product: CASSLGQGFSGELFF.

This chain uses TRBV6-5 with TRBJ2-2; 7 positions match TRBD1. Germline V lookup: CDR1 MNHEY, CDR2 SVGAGI. V shed 4 bases and J 5 bases; nucleotides not matched to a gene: 4. The CDR3 has 14 residues. The CDR3 loop is CASSSTGRTGELFF. The CDR3 bases are TGTGCCAGCAGTTCGACAGGGCGGACCGGGGAGCTGTTTTTT.

Concerning this clonotype: One end of the junction varies from germline; a read error may be responsible. The V call is TRBV28, the J call TRBJ1-1, with D unresolved. Germline CDR1 MDHEN, CDR2 SYDVKM. This CDR3 region has 11 residues. CDR3 sequence (DNA): TGTGCCAGCAGTTTCCGGGTTGAAGCTTCCTTT. Translation gives CASSFRVEASF. Full variable domain (outside the CDR3, taken from reference TRBV28 and TRBJ1-1): DVKVTQSSRYLVKRTGEKVFLECVQDMDHENMFWYRQDPGLGLRLIYFSYDVKMKEKGDIPEGYSVSREKKERFSLILESASTNQTSMYLCASSFRVEASFGQGTRLTVV.